What follows are 14 T cell receptor beta chains derived from one specimen sequenced in a study of T cell responses to AZD1222 COVID-19 vaccine. Repertoires were generated with immunoSEQ multiplex PCR, while TCRdb's copy carries only in-frame clones and drops some. This table has around 100,000 clones, about nine tenths appearing once. The specimen was peripheral blood, collected on day 0 of AZD1222 vaccination. The receptors shown here come from an adult in good health.

A single count supports this clone. The chain employs TRBV9 and TRBJ2-7; the D gene is possibly TRBD2 (6 bases). The germline V gene encodes CDR1 SGDLS and CDR2 YYNGEE. The CDR3 totals 15 residues. Trimming removed 4 bases at V and 0 bases at J, with 14 bases between. The CDR3 coding sequence is TGTGCCAGCAGCCCCCAGGGACTTACCTCCTACGAGCAGTACTTC. Protein sequence: CASSPQGLTSYEQYF.

The V gene is TRBV3-1 (or the pseudogene TRBV3-2), the J gene TRBJ1-1, with 9 bases fitting TRBD1. Per germline, CDR1 LGHDT and CDR2 YNNKEL (reference sequence). J gave up 5 bases and V 4 bases, and 8 bases lay outside the gene matches. This CDR3 is 15 amino acids long. The CDR3 here is CASSPRDREETEAFF. The DNA of the CDR3 is TGTGCCAGCAGCCCCCGGGACAGGGAGGAAACTGAAGCTTTCTTT.

The chain links TRBV30 to TRBJ2-5, with TRBD1 identical over 7 bases. Germline V gene lookup returns CDR1 GTSNPN and CDR2 SVGIG (reference sequence). Trimming removed 3 bases from V and 5 bases from J; junction bases left unmatched: 15. The CDR3 totals 16 residues. The CDR3 spells CAWRSRGRGTGETQYF. CDR3 nucleotides: TGTGCCTGGAGATCACGGGGCAGGGGGACGGGTGAGACCCAGTACTTC.

This chain links TRBV5-4 with TRBJ2-7; TRBD1 matches 8 bases. The CDR3 covers 12 residues. Trimming cost V 4 bases and J 6 bases; bases outside gene matches: 3. Germline V gene sequence: CDR1 SGHNT, CDR2 YYREEE (reference sequence). In DNA, the CDR3 is TGTGCCAGCAGCCCACAGGGGGGCGAGCAGTACTTC. This translates into CASSPQGGEQYF.

This chain links TRBV28 with TRBJ2-3; 8 bases agree with TRBD2. This CDR3 is built from 16 residues. With V trimmed by 7 bases and J by 6 bases, 15 bases remained unmatched. Germline lookup yields CDR1 MDHEN and CDR2 SYDVKM. CDR3 residues: CASTHGSGGPGDTQYF. In DNA, the CDR3 is TGTGCCAGCACACACGGGTCGGGAGGGCCTGGGGATACGCAGTATTTT.

The V call is TRBV6-1, the J call TRBJ1-2, with 7 bases aligning to TRBD1. The CDR3 has 15 amino acids. Germline CDR1 is MNHNS and CDR2 is SASEGT. V trimming: 0 bases; J trimming: 7 bases; junction bases outside the gene matches: 8. The DNA for the CDR3 is TGTGCCAGCAGTGAAGCGCTTCCAGGGGGAGGTGGCTACACCTTC. It yields the protein CASSEALPGGGGYTF.

The chain recombines TRBV5-1 with TRBJ1-2, with D possibly being TRBD1 (5 bases). The CDR3 runs 13 residues. Trimming took 2 bases from V and 4 from J, leaving 9 bases between them. Germline V gene data show CDR1 as SGHRS and CDR2 as YFSETQ. CDR3 nucleotides: TGCGCCAGCAGCTTATGGCAGGGCTATGGCTACACCTTC. Its translation is CASSLWQGYGYTF.

The CDR3 reads CASSESGGVSYEQYF. CDR3 sequence (DNA): TGTGCCAGCAGCGAGTCAGGAGGGGTCTCCTACGAGCAGTACTTC. The genes are TRBV7-2 and TRBJ2-7, with D perhaps matching TRBD2 (6 bases). This CDR3 is 15 amino acids long. CDR1 and CDR2 from the germline V gene are SGHTA and FQGNSA. Trimming took off 5 bases at V and 0 bases at J, with 14 bases between the two ends.

The chain combines TRBV21-1 with TRBJ2-6; the table gives TRBD2 as D, unverified against the DNA. TRBV21-1 is recorded as a pseudogene. The CDR3 loop spans 17 amino acids. Here the CDR3 reads CASSISGRPSTINVLTF. The CDR3 nucleotides read TGTGCCAGCAGCATTAGTGGGAGGCCCTCAACTATCAACGTCCTGACTTTC.

The CDR3: CASSFLQGPQETQYF. CDR3 in DNA: TGTGCCAGCAGTTTCCTACAGGGCCCACAAGAGACCCAGTACTTC. The chain uses TRBV6-6 and TRBJ2-5, with a possible D match to TRBD1 (6 bases). The V end lost 4 bases, the J end lost 2 bases, and 14 bases lay between the germline ends. Germline V gene sequence: CDR1 MNHNY, CDR2 SVGAGI (reference sequence). This CDR3 spans 15 amino acids.

This clone is a singleton in its sample. DNA of the CDR3: TGTGCCAGCAGTGTAGGGACTAGCGGAGAGCAGTTCTTC. Protein: CASSVGTSGEQFF. The rearrangement links TRBV6-4 to TRBJ2-1; 11 nucleotides align to TRBD2. Germline V gene lookup returns CDR1 MRHNA and CDR2 SNTAGT. The CDR3 is 13 residues long. The junction had 3 bases not matched to a gene; V was cut back by 4 bases and J by 10 bases.

The V call is TRBV7-8, the J call TRBJ2-1; tentatively, D is TRBD1 or TRBD2 (5 bases each). V lost 5 bases and J 8 bases, leaving 25 bases between the germline ends. The CDR3 totals 17 residues. Germline-derived CDR1 and CDR2 are SGHVS and FQNEAQ. As DNA, the CDR3 is TGTGCCAGCAGCCCCCTCTTAGGTAGGCCTCTGGGGGATGAGCAGTTCTTC. Translated: CASSPLLGRPLGDEQFF.

The chain joins TRBV30 to TRBJ1-1, with a tentative D call TRBD1 (5 bases). This CDR3 contains 14 residues. With 6 bases removed from V and 0 bases from J, the gap between germline ends came to 14 bases. In germline, CDR1 is GTSNPN, CDR2 SVGIG (reference sequence). Here the CDR3 reads CACPRQPMNTEAFF. DNA for the CDR3: TGTGCCTGCCCGAGACAGCCCATGAACACTGAAGCTTTCTTT.

A few counts support this clone. J is TRBJ2-2 and V is TRBV7-8; 9 bases match TRBD2. V lost 1 base to trimming and J lost 2 bases; unmatched junction nucleotides: 14. The CDR3 contains 20 residues. The germline CDR1 and CDR2 sequences are SGHVS and FQNEAQ. CDR3 in amino acids: CASSLGRGGRLAGNTGELFF. The CDR3 DNA is TGTGCCAGCAGCTTAGGCCGGGGAGGGCGGCTAGCGGGAAACACCGGGGAGCTGTTTTTT.